Below, one T cell receptor beta chain is given with its context. Its antigen remains undetermined. Qualities for individual bases were not recorded, and no much larger clone is one base off. Using the deep immunoSEQ assay, multiplex PCR amplified TCR CDR3 regions from genomic DNA. Extracted genomic DNA from each cell subset was distributed evenly across all wells of several immunoSEQ 96-well plates, and each plate was treated as a replicate. For sorted subsets, approximately 210 ng genomic DNA, equal to 25,000 to 35,000 T cell genomes, was loaded into each replicate PCR. Purified libraries were measured with a Qubit 3.0 fluorometer, size-checked on a Bioanalyzer 2100, and measured again with the KAPA Library Quantification kit. Each immunoSEQ 96-well plate was sequenced on its own single-read 150-cycle Illumina NextSeq 550 flow cell. As for the authors' bioinformatics: Because only junctional sequences without quality scores were contained in the immunoSEQ output, filtering matching that applied to full-length reads could not be performed. Sequences were annotated with PyIR, a Python wrapper for IgBLAST v1.9, and V/J genes and CDR3 were assigned using IMGT germline references. Any read was removed if the V/J assignment was weak (E-value above 1e-6), the CDR3 was missing, or the read contained stop codons, out-of-frame junctions, or ambiguous translated residues. V3J clonotypes were defined as sequences sharing an identical inferred V gene, J gene, and CDR3 amino acid sequence. Percentage overlap between repertoires was computed as shared unique clonotypes divided by the size of the smaller repertoire. Three approaches were used to assess repertoire richness: RTK rarefaction, the Chao1 estimator, and Recon v2.1 estimates of unobserved clonotypes. Generation probabilities were computed with OLGA for all TCRbeta clonotypes obtained by the gDNA method from several donors. In TCRdb, the immuneACCESS table is reduced to in-frame sequences with V and J assigned. These tables do not hold every clone; where another copy was compared, an unresolved V gene accounts for under half, and the others remain unexplained. The DNA gave D and trimming, while V, J and clone size come from that table. The sample table contains 550,000 to 600,000 clones; only one count was recorded for 98% of them. 0.3% of the sample lies in the top ten.

This entry comes from a study of shared clonotypes between healthy human individuals (dated by TCRdb to between 2020 and 2021). A note on the overall study: Three men and two women, aged 18 to 49 years, made up the cohort. To increase sequencing depth and limit assay-specific biases, TCR repertoire library preparation and sequencing were carried out by different laboratories using diverse techniques. Blood TCR repertoires of about five healthy adults were deeply sequenced to estimate repertoire size and the extent of clonotype sharing between individuals. For each donor, CD4 naive and CD4 memory were each run on three plates, CD8 naive on two plates, and CD8 memory on one plate. Per donor, leukapheresis produced somewhere between about 0.8 and 9.5 billion PBMCs. What the authors observed across the whole study: Pairwise subsampling indicated that sequencing depth was expected to affect the degree of clonotype sharing among donors. Incomplete sequencing was indicated by rarefaction of sorted-subset datasets, despite the large sequencing depth. Sampling was restricted to blood, and TCR repertoires in tissues likely differ from the TCR repertoires found in blood. Because the study included a small number of donors, the genetic and exposure-history diversity represented was limited. Across a few donors, roughly 5.1% of naive CD4, around 3.3% of naive CD8, roughly 2.2% of memory CD4, and under 0.45% of memory CD8 clonotypes were shared. Compared with non-shared clonotypes, clonotypes shared by all four sorted-subset donors had higher generation probabilities. Naive subsets generally had larger estimated clonotype richness than memory subsets.

CD8 naive samples were obtained by positive selection for CCR7 among CD45RO-negative cells, yielding a CD45RA+CCR7+ population from which TemRA cells were excluded. Donors were healthy HIV-negative adults with no recently reported acute infections or vaccinations. Every donor was a Caucasian adult residing in Nashville, Tennessee, USA. After blood collection by leukapheresis, PBMCs were isolated using Ficoll-Histopaque density gradient centrifugation and then cryopreserved in the vapor phase of liquid nitrogen. Analytical flow cytometry was used to check the purity and quantity of every magnetically sorted T cell population. Genomic DNA was isolated from every sorted fraction and measured by UV absorbance on a Nanodrop 2000c. The source of this sequence is a man aged 25 to 40 in good health. The sequenced material came from naive CD8+ T cells sorted from blood. Per the publication, the cell subset or site label means: CD45RA+CCR7+.

This receptor has the CDR3 CSVRRLSTEAFF. The DNA is as follows: TGCAGCGTTCGTCGGTTGAGCACTGAAGCTTTCTTT. The chain links TRBV29-1 with TRBJ1-1; no D gene can be assigned with confidence. The germline V gene encodes CDR1 SQVTM and CDR2 ANQGSEA. The CDR3 holds 12 amino acids from the cysteine to the phenylalanine. Only the CDR3 DNA is retained, 36 bases long and in frame from the first base. V and J lose 5 bases and 4 bases, and a span of 11 bases separates them.